This passage covers 12 T cell receptor beta chains from one sample sequenced in a study of blood T cell repertoires in COVID-19. Sequenced by immunoSEQ multiplex PCR; TCRdb stores in-frame clones only, minus some. The sample has some 220,000 clones, 80% seen once; the top ten hold over 10%. Sequencing was carried out using peripheral blood. All receptors derive from a human donor in a cohort sampled during active COVID-19.

The chain combines TRBV4-3 with TRBJ1-1, with D hard to call. Germline CDR1 is LGHNA and CDR2 is YSLEER. The CDR3 is made up of 12 amino acids. Trimming cost V 4 bases and J 3 bases, with 6 bases left between them. CDR3 sequence (DNA): TGCGCCAGCAGCCTCGGAGACACTGAAGCTTTCTTT. Its protein is CASSLGDTEAFF.

The CDR3 sequence: CASSVGRGLVSGYTF. The DNA of the CDR3 is TGTGCCAGCAGTGTTGGCAGGGGGCTCGTCTCTGGCTACACCTTC. The chain carries TRBV2 and TRBJ1-2; the match to TRBD1 covers 8 bases. The CDR3 runs to 15 residues. V trimming: 4 bases; J trimming: 7 bases; junction bases outside the gene matches: 11. CDR1 and CDR2 (germline): SNHLY, FYNNEI.

This clone was counted a single time. The chain has TRBV19 and TRBJ1-1; possibly TRBD1 for D (6 bases). CDR1 and CDR2 (germline): LNHDA, SQIVND (reference sequence). Trimming pared 10 bases from V and 3 bases from J, leaving 24 bases between. The CDR3 spans 16 residues. The CDR3 DNA sequence: TGTGCCACCCAAAATCTGGGGCAGGGGTCGGACACTGAAGCTTTCTTT. This encodes CATQNLGQGSDTEAFF.

This clone occurred a few times. V usage is TRBV19 and J usage is TRBJ2-2, with 7 bases aligning to TRBD1. The V and J ends lost 0 bases and 2 bases, in that order; junction bases with no gene match: 6. The CDR3 has 17 residues. The germline V gene encodes CDR1 LNHDA and CDR2 SQIVND (reference sequence). CDR3 sequence (DNA): TGTGCCAGTAGTATAGACTCCGGGACAGCCAACACCGGGGAGCTGTTTTTT. Amino acids: CASSIDSGTANTGELFF.

The chain has TRBV13 and TRBJ2-6, with D possibly being TRBD2 (5 bases). Trimming pared 5 bases from V and 1 base from J, leaving 15 bases between. CDR1 PRHDT and CDR2 FYEKMQ come from the germline V gene (reference sequence). This CDR3 contains 17 residues. Written as DNA, the CDR3 is TGTGCCAGCAGCCCGGGGAGTATCCCATCTGGGGCCAACGTCCTGACTTTC. Translated: CASSPGSIPSGANVLTF.

The rearrangement joins TRBV28 to TRBJ1-2; the match to TRBD1 covers 8 bases. Trimming removed 5 bases from V and 3 bases from J; junction bases left unmatched: 8. The CDR3 totals 15 residues. The germline V gene has CDR1 MDHEN and CDR2 SYDVKM. CDR3 DNA sequence: TGTGCCAGCAGTCCCCCGACAGGGGAGGACTATGGCTACACCTTC. Protein sequence: CASSPPTGEDYGYTF.

The V and J genes are TRBV27 and TRBJ1-2; 7 nucleotides line up with TRBD1. Germline values: CDR1 MNHEY, CDR2 SMNVEV (reference sequence). With 6 bases clipped from V and 7 bases from J, the junction kept 17 bases outside the gene matches. The CDR3 is made up of 16 amino acids. The CDR3 coding sequence is TGTGCCAGCAGAAGGGGGCCTTCCCCGGCCGAACTTGGCTACACCTTC. This encodes CASRRGPSPAELGYTF.

This clone was detected only once. In DNA form, the CDR3 reads TGTGCCACCAGTGATTCGACGTGGACTCGAGAGACCCAGTACTTC. Protein product: CATSDSTWTRETQYF. The chain has TRBV24-1 and TRBJ2-5; a weak D match, TRBD2 (5 bases). The CDR3 loop spans 15 amino acids. The V gene lost 2 bases and the J gene lost 4 bases, with 13 bases spanning the gap. Germline V CDR1 and CDR2: KGHDR, SFDVKD.

The chain employs TRBV6-1 and TRBJ1-4; 7 nucleotides align to TRBD1. J lost 5 bases, V lost 4 bases, and 10 bases had no gene match. Germline values: CDR1 MNHNS, CDR2 SASEGT. The CDR3 totals 16 residues. CDR3 sequence reads: CASSGPRQGRNEKLFF. As DNA, the CDR3 is TGTGCCAGCAGTGGACCGAGACAGGGCCGAAATGAAAAACTGTTTTTT.

The V gene is TRBV5-8, the J gene TRBJ1-4; a possible D gene is TRBD1 (6 bases). Germline lookup yields CDR1 SGHTS and CDR2 YDEGEE. The CDR3 covers 15 residues. Trimming took 3 bases from V and 9 from J, leaving 18 bases between them. The CDR3 here is CASSSVVQGLKKLFF. The CDR3 DNA follows: TGTGCCAGCAGCTCGGTTGTACAGGGATTAAAAAAACTGTTTTTT.

The chain is built from TRBV6-4 and TRBJ2-7; D uncertain. The germline gives CDR1 MRHNA, CDR2 SNTAGT. The CDR3 is 13 amino acids. Trimming stripped 0 bases from V and 6 bases from J, with 9 bases between. The chain's CDR3 is CASSDSIRSEQYF. DNA of the CDR3: TGTGCCAGCAGTGACTCGATCCGGTCCGAGCAGTACTTC.

This chain joins TRBV18 and TRBJ2-5; D may be TRBD2 (5 bases). CDR1 is KGHSH and CDR2 is LQKENI in the germline V gene. The V end was cut by 1 base, the J end by 7 bases, with 13 bases between. This CDR3 contains 14 residues. CDR3 DNA: TGTGCCAGCTCACCACTCGGTGACGAGGGGACCCAGTACTTC. Translation: CASSPLGDEGTQYF. Together with reference TRBV18 and TRBJ2-5, the CDR3 gives the full variable domain: NAGVMQNPRHLVRRRGQEARLRCSPMKGHSHVYWYRQLPEEGLKFMVYLQKENIIDESGMPKERFSAEFPKEGPSILRIQQVVRGDSAAYFCASSPLGDEGTQYFGPGTRLLVL.